The T cell receptor beta chain under discussion was sequenced for a study of T cell repertoires in cytomegalovirus infection. Study details: Indicated by public TCR beta signatures were CMV infection and matching HLA type.

A word on this clonotype: Its antigen remains unidentified.

Study conclusions and caveats: The cumulative frequency of public TCR beta families identified carriers of CMV plus the relevant HLA. Ex vivo responses were dominated by HLA-C-restricted CMV-specific TCR beta clonotypes.

Trimming took off 0 bases at V and 1 base at J, with 3 bases between the two ends. The CDR3 totals 14 residues. CDR1 is ENHRY, CDR2 SYGVKD, per germline. TCRdb re-called the reads with MiXCR, one entry per CDR3 protein. There are about 330,000 distinct CDR3 sequences in the sample; over 7.5% occur only once, and around 4% lies in the top ten. J is TRBJ2-2 and V is TRBV10-3, with D unclear. This sequence was found in a human donor in good health (CMV status not recorded). Some clones in this sample may be carry-over from other donors' samples. Source material: PBMCs. For the CDR3, the DNA is TGTGCCATCAGTGAGTCCGGGAACACCGGGGAGCTGTTTTTT. As protein: CAISESGNTGELFF.